The 11 T cell receptor beta chains below were found in one sample sequenced in a study of spatial heterogeneity in lung cancer. Time point noted: sample taken at primary tumor resection. The sequenced material consisted of unsorted whole RNA from tumor, nontumor lung or frozen PBMC. TCRdb re-analysed the 5' RACE reads in MiXCR, keeping a single row per CDR3 protein. The sample holds around 8,000 distinct CDR3 sequences; about 8.6% are singletons and the top ten take about half. The specimen comprised PBMCs, sampled at surgery. Every receptor here comes from a male donor with early-stage non-small cell lung cancer.

This clonotype has a handful of counts. The library was built for alpha chains, so this beta chain is an off-target read and its size means little. V and J are TRBV23-1 and TRBJ2-2; 11 bases line up with TRBD2. TRBV23-1 is an ORF for which the function is uncertain. Trimming cost V 7 bases and J 4 bases; bases outside gene matches: 8. This CDR3 has 16 amino acids. The chain's CDR3 is CASKNSGRAGTGELFF. The CDR3 bases are TGCGCCAGCAAAAATAGCGGGAGGGCCGGCACCGGGGAGCTGTTTTTT.

This clonotype was recorded at least ten times. This beta chain is an unintended read in a library built for alpha chains; its size means little. This chain connects TRBV20-1 to TRBJ1-5; the D gene is possibly TRBD1 (6 bases). Deletions cut 5 bases from V and 4 bases from J, with 18 bases between. The CDR3 is 15 residues long. Looked up from germline, CDR1 is DFQATT and CDR2 is SNEGSKA (reference sequence). The CDR3: CSARYRWGANQPQHF. In DNA form, the CDR3 reads TGCAGTGCTCGTTACCGCTGGGGGGCGAATCAGCCCCAGCATTTT.

This clonotype has ten or more counts. The library was built for alpha chains, so this beta chain is an off-target read and its size means little. This sequence joins TRBV30 and TRBJ2-5; TRBD2 agrees at 8 bases. The CDR3 extends over 14 amino acids. V lost 4 bases, J lost 2 bases, and 6 bases stayed unmatched. Germline-derived CDR1 and CDR2 are GTSNPN and SVGIG (reference sequence). This CDR3 reads CAWTGGRSQETQYF. The CDR3 coding sequence is TGTGCCTGGACAGGCGGGAGGTCTCAAGAGACCCAGTACTTC.

The sample holds many counts of this clonotype. This beta chain is off target for a library built for alpha chains, so its abundance means little. V is TRBV5-1 and J is TRBJ1-6; 8 nucleotides agree with TRBD1. Germline values: CDR1 SGHRS, CDR2 YFSETQ. V shed 1 base and J 6 bases; nucleotides not matched to a gene: 0. CDR3 length: 14 amino acids. The CDR3 DNA follows: TGCGCCAGCAGCTTGACAGGGGGTAATTCACCCCTCCACTTT. Translated, it gives CASSLTGGNSPLHF.

This clonotype showed up many times. This beta chain is off target for a library built for alpha chains, so its abundance means little. The chain couples TRBV12-3 or TRBV12-4 to TRBJ2-2, with D maybe TRBD2 (6 bases). The CDR3 sequence is 14 residues long. Trimming shortened V by 4 bases and J by 3 bases, and 9 bases separated the two germline ends. DNA for the CDR3: TGTGCCAGCAGTTCGGGACTTTACACCGGGGAGCTGTTTTTT. Amino acids: CASSSGLYTGELFF.

This clonotype has at least ten counts. This beta chain lies outside the target of a library built for alpha chains; its clone size means little. This chain connects TRBV20-1 to TRBJ2-3; weak D call: TRBD2 (7 bases). The CDR3 has 16 residues. The V gene lost 1 base and the J gene lost 1 base, with 15 bases spanning the gap. Germline CDR1 reads DFQATT; CDR2 reads SNEGSKA (reference sequence). In DNA form, the CDR3 reads TGCAGTGCTAGAGGGGGGGCTAGCGGACGCACAGATACGCAGTATTTT. Its translation is CSARGGASGRTDTQYF.

This clonotype showed up many times. In a library made to pick up alpha chains, this beta chain is a stray read with a size that means little. The V gene is TRBV23-1, the J gene TRBJ2-6; 10 bases fit TRBD1. TRBV23-1 is an open reading frame whose function is uncertain. The V and J ends lost 3 bases and 3 bases, in that order; junction bases with no gene match: 8. The CDR3 totals 18 residues. This chain's CDR3 is CASSHPGQGFFGANVLTF. CDR3 nucleotides: TGCGCCAGCAGTCACCCGGGACAGGGGTTTTTTGGGGCCAACGTCCTGACTTTC.

A word on this clonotype: The library was built for alpha chains, so this beta chain is an off-target read and its size means little. This CDR3 is CASSVGTSGRAGQQYF. The CDR3 nucleotides read TGTGCCAGCAGCGTCGGGACTAGCGGGAGGGCGGGCCAGCAGTACTTC. The V gene is TRBV9, the J gene TRBJ2-7; TRBD2 matches 16 bases. The CDR3 spans 16 residues. J was trimmed by 8 bases and V by 2 bases; bases with no gene match: 7. CDR1 is SGDLS, CDR2 YYNGEE, per germline.

This clonotype has a handful of counts. Since the library was made to target alpha chains, this beta chain is a stray read and its abundance is not meaningful. The chain has TRBV27 and TRBJ2-7, with D possibly being TRBD1 (5 bases). Germline values: CDR1 MNHEY, CDR2 SMNVEV (reference sequence). CDR3 size: 15 residues. V was shortened by 5 bases and J by 2 bases, with 16 bases between the two germline ends. This CDR3 is CASSISTALTYEQYF. The DNA of the CDR3 is TGTGCCAGCAGTATCTCGACAGCGCTGACCTACGAGCAGTACTTC.

This clonotype was detected many times. This beta chain was picked up by a library intended for alpha chains and is off target, so its count carries little meaning. The J gene is TRBJ1-5, the V gene TRBV24-1; possible D gene TRBD1, 6 bases. V lost 2 bases and J lost 4, with 8 bases in between. CDR3 length equals 14 residues. From germline, CDR1 is KGHDR and CDR2 SFDVKD. The CDR3 bases are TGTGCCACCAGTGATTGGACAGAGAATCAGCCCCAGCATTTT. Protein: CATSDWTENQPQHF.

This clonotype was recorded many times. This beta chain slipped into a library made for alpha chains as a stray read, so its size is not meaningful. The gene calls are TRBV6-5 and TRBJ2-1; 7 positions match TRBD1. The germline V gene has CDR1 MNHEY and CDR2 SVGAGI. V trimming: 10 bases; J trimming: 6 bases; junction bases outside the gene matches: 12. The CDR3 has 14 residues. The CDR3 DNA sequence: TGTGCCACACACTCCGGGACAGTTTCCAATGAGCAGTTCTTC. Its translation: CATHSGTVSNEQFF.